These T cell receptor beta chains were read from a single sample in a study of lymphopenia after photon versus proton radiotherapy. Assay: immunoSEQ multiplex PCR; the TCRdb copy retains only in-frame clones and omits some. The sample gives 70,000 or so clones, around 92% of which show up once; 2.2% is in the top ten. This specimen was peripheral blood, taken from a patient treated with photon-based radiotherapy. These receptors were obtained from a woman between 40 and 50 years old with cholangiocarcinoma. Both conserved end residues are part of each CDR3. The D gene is left open where the match is weak. Rows may omit the clone size; those that give it use once, few, many or a size class.

TRBV28	-	TRBJ1-4	16	once	TGTGCCAGCACTGGCGGTAATTCTCGGTTTAGTGAAAAACTGTTTTTT	CASTGGNSRFSEKLFF
TRBV6-5	TRBD1	TRBJ2-7	12	-	TGTGCCAGCAGGAGACAGGGCTACGAGCAGTACTTC	CASRRQGYEQYF
TRBV10-2	-	TRBJ1-1	13	-	TGCGCCAGCAACGTCAGGGAGAACACTGAAGCTTTCTTT	CASNVRENTEAFF
TRBV19	TRBD1	TRBJ1-1	13	-	TGTGCCAGTAGTACGACAGGGGGCACTGAAGCTTTCTTT	CASSTTGGTEAFF
TRBV2	-	TRBJ2-7	15	-	TGTGCCAGCAGGGCTCTCAGGGGTAGTAACTACGAGCAGTACTTC	CASRALRGSNYEQYF
TRBV7-3	TRBD1	TRBJ1-1	14	-	TGTGCCAGCAGCCTTCAAGGACAGGACACTGAAGCTTTCTTT	CASSLQGQDTEAFF
TRBV7-6	TRBD2	TRBJ2-5	14	-	TGTGCCAGCAGCTTAGCGTCGCTAGCGGGAGACTGGAACTTC	CASSLASLAGDWNF
TRBV30	-	TRBJ1-5	13	-	TGTGCCTGGGCAGACACTGAATATCAGCCCCAGCATTTT	CAWADTEYQPQHF
TRBV5-3	TRBD1	TRBJ1-1	13	-	TGTGCCAGAAGCATCGGACAGGGAGAAAAAGCTTTCTTT	CARSIGQGEKAFF
TRBV5-5	-	TRBJ2-7	12	-	TGTGCCAGCAGCCCCCGTTTTGACGAGCAGTACTTC	CASSPRFDEQYF
TRBV6-1	-	TRBJ1-4	14	-	TGTGCCAGCAGCAAACCACCAACTAATGAAAAACTGTTTTTT	CASSKPPTNEKLFF
TRBV5-4	-	TRBJ1-1	15	-	TGTGCCAGCAGCTCCACCACGGGGCCGAACACTGAAGCTTTCTTT	CASSSTTGPNTEAFF
TRBV7-8	-	TRBJ2-3	15	-	TGTGCCAGCAGCTTGAGGCGCGGGAGCACAGATACGCAGTATTTT	CASSLRRGSTDTQYF
TRBV11-2	-	TRBJ2-3	19	-	TGTGCCAGCAGCATACCTCGCGGAGGGGTAACCCCTAGCACAGATACGCAGTATTTT	CASSIPRGGVTPSTDTQYF
TRBV29-1	-	TRBJ1-3	16	-	TGCAGCGTTGAAACGTTTACGTCCCTCGGTGGAAACACCATATATTTT	CSVETFTSLGGNTIYF
TRBV30	-	TRBJ2-7	13	-	TGTGCCTCCACGGGGGTCGCGGGCTACGAGCAGTACTTC	CASTGVAGYEQYF
TRBV27	TRBD1	TRBJ2-5	14	-	TGTGCCAGCAGTTGGGGGACAGGCGAAGAGACCCAGTACTTC	CASSWGTGEETQYF
TRBV5-1	TRBD2	TRBJ2-5	12	-	TGCGCCAGCAGCTCCCCTAGCGGGGTCCTACACTTC	CASSSPSGVLHF
TRBV9	-	TRBJ2-5	15	-	TGTGCCAGCAGCGTAGAGTCTAGCGGGACAGGGACCCAGTACTTC	CASSVESSGTGTQYF
TRBV7-2	-	TRBJ2-7	12	-	TGTGCCAGCAGCCCCATAGCCCACGAGCAGTACTTC	CASSPIAHEQYF
TRBV14	-	TRBJ2-3	14	-	TGTGCCAGCAGCCGGTCTAGAGGGACACAGGCGCAGTATTTT	CASSRSRGTQAQYF
TRBV4-1	-	TRBJ2-2	14	-	TGCGCCAGCAGCCAAGGCTCGGGGCCCGGGGAGCTGTTTTTT	CASSQGSGPGELFF
TRBV10-2	TRBD1	TRBJ1-6	13	few	TGCGCCAGCAGAGCGACAGGGGATTCACCCCTCCACTTT	CASRATGDSPLHF
TRBV9	-	TRBJ1-2	14	-	TGTGCCAGCAGCCCAACAGACTCTTACTATGGCTACACCTTC	CASSPTDSYYGYTF
TRBV5-1	-	TRBJ2-3	11	-	TGCGCCAGCAGCTTCGAAGATACGCAGTATTTT	CASSFEDTQYF
TRBV30	-	TRBJ2-5	14	-	TGTGCCTGGAGTGCCGGGACCTTAGAAGAGACCCAGTACTTC	CAWSAGTLEETQYF
TRBV11-1	-	TRBJ2-5	17	once	TGTGCCAGCAGCTTTCGGTCGACTAGGGACAACATAGAGACCCAGTACTTC	CASSFRSTRDNIETQYF
TRBV10-3	TRBD2	TRBJ2-2	17	-	TGTGCCATCCCCCTCCCTCTAGCGGGAGGAGGCATCGGGGAGCTGTTTTTT	CAIPLPLAGGGIGELFF
TRBV30	-	TRBJ1-1	10	medium-sized	TGTGCCTCGGGGAACACTGAAGCTTTCTTT	CASGNTEAFF
TRBV30	TRBD2	TRBJ2-1	15	-	TGTGCCTGGGAGGGACTAGCGGGACGTCAGAATGAGCAGTTCTTC	CAWEGLAGRQNEQFF
TRBV19	TRBD1	TRBJ1-5	14	-	TGTGCCAGTAGTGAGGGGGCGCGGGATCAGCCCCAGCATTTT	CASSEGARDQPQHF
TRBV27	-	TRBJ2-1	9	once	TGTGCCATCGGGCAGGAGCAGTTCTTC	CAIGQEQFF
TRBV30	TRBD2	TRBJ2-5	17	few	TGTGCCTGGAGTGCCTGGGAGGCGGGGGGTCCACAAGAGACCCAGTACTTC	CAWSAWEAGGPQETQYF
TRBV6-5	-	TRBJ2-7	14	-	TGTGCCAGCAGTTACTCACGGGCTTCCTACGAGCAGTACTTC	CASSYSRASYEQYF
TRBV11-2	-	TRBJ1-1	13	-	TGTGCCAGCAGCTTAGTTTATACCAGTGAAGCTTTCTTT	CASSLVYTSEAFF
TRBV5-1	-	TRBJ1-2	18	once	TGCGCCAGCAGCTTGGCCCTGGCAGTTTTGGAGGGAGGCTATGGCTACACCTTC	CASSLALAVLEGGYGYTF
TRBV11-2	-	TRBJ1-2	13	-	TGTGCCAGCAGCTTAGATAGGGCCGGCAGAGGGACCTTC	CASSLDRAGRGTF
TRBV13	-	TRBJ1-1	13	-	TGTGCCAGCAGCCGAACAAAGAACACTGAAGCTTTCTTT	CASSRTKNTEAFF
TRBV5-1	-	TRBJ1-3	14	-	TGCGCCAGCAGTTCGGACCGTTCTGGAAACACCATATATTTT	CASSSDRSGNTIYF
TRBV9	TRBD1	TRBJ2-3	13	once	TGTGCCAGCAGCGTAGCTCAACAGGGGACGCAGTATTTT	CASSVAQQGTQYF
TRBV25-1	-	TRBJ1-6	15	-	TGTGCCAGCAGTGAATGGGCAGGGGCCGGAGTGACCCTCCACTTT	CASSEWAGAGVTLHF
TRBV29-1	-	TRBJ2-2	16	-	TGCAGAGAATGCCCAGGGGCCACCCACCCGAGAGGGGAGCTGTTTTTT	CRECPGATHPRGELFF
TRBV11-1	TRBD1	TRBJ1-6	14	-	TGTGCCAGCAGCCGGACAGGATTGAATTCACCCCTCCACTTT	CASSRTGLNSPLHF
TRBV11-2	-	TRBJ1-1	13	-	TGTGCCAGCGGGGGACGGAAGAACACTGAAGCTTTCTTT	CASGGRKNTEAFF
TRBV7-9	TRBD2	TRBJ2-5	14	-	TGTGCCAGCAGCGGGGGGGACGCCCAAGAGACCCAGTACTTC	CASSGGDAQETQYF
TRBV5-1	-	TRBJ2-7	13	-	TGCGCCAGCAGCCCTGACGGTAGGGACGAGCAGTACTTC	CASSPDGRDEQYF
TRBV5-4	-	TRBJ1-1	15	-	TGTGCCAGCAGCATAAGACAGGCCTCGAACACTGAAGCTTTCTTT	CASSIRQASNTEAFF
TRBV6-5	-	TRBJ1-1	14	few	TGTGCCAGCAGTCCCTCAGGGTCGTTGTCTGAAGCTTTCTTT	CASSPSGSLSEAFF
TRBV4-1	-	TRBJ1-6	12	-	TGCGCCAGCAGCCCACTCGATTCACCCCTCCACTTT	CASSPLDSPLHF
TRBV9	-	TRBJ1-4	9	-	TGTGCCAGCAGCCAACCCCCTCAATTT	CASSQPPQF
TRBV13	TRBD1	TRBJ1-5	15	-	TGTGCCAGCAGCACCGGGACAGGGGTCAATCAGCCCCAGCATTTT	CASSTGTGVNQPQHF
TRBV6-6	-	TRBJ1-1	11	-	TGTGCCAGCAGCCCCGGTTTAGGAGCTTTCTTT	CASSPGLGAFF
TRBV27	-	TRBJ2-3	18	-	TGTGCCAGCAGGATCTCGGGGGGACAACTTAGGGGCACAGATACGCAGTATTTT	CASRISGGQLRGTDTQYF
TRBV6-1	-	TRBJ2-1	15	-	TGTGCCAGCAGTCAAATACGCGGGGTTAATAATGAGCAGTTCTTC	CASSQIRGVNNEQFF
TRBV6-5	TRBD1	TRBJ1-5	15	-	TGTGCCAGCAGTCAAGGGGGCAGGGACAATCAGCCCCAGCATTTT	CASSQGGRDNQPQHF
TRBV7-9	TRBD1	TRBJ2-1	17	-	TGTGCCAGCAGCTTATCTGGGCGGGACAGGGCCTACAATGAGCAGTTCTTC	CASSLSGRDRAYNEQFF